A single sample is the source of the 21 T cell receptor beta chains below, sequenced in a study of T cell responses to AZD1222 COVID-19 vaccine. Here immunoSEQ multiplex PCR was the method, and the copy in TCRdb shows in-frame clones only, minus some. The profile shows 120,000 or so clones, 80% to 90% of them singletons. This sample comprised peripheral blood, obtained on day 0 of AZD1222 vaccination. These receptors all stem from an adult in good health.

The chain's CDR3 is CASSIHPYEQYF. CDR3 nucleotides: TGTGCCAGCAGCATTCACCCCTACGAGCAGTACTTC. The rearrangement uses TRBV13 and TRBJ2-7; D not certain. Germline-derived CDR1 and CDR2 are PRHDT and FYEKMQ (reference sequence). Trimming cost V 5 bases and J 2 bases, with 7 bases left between them. CDR3 size: 12 residues.

In regard to this clone: Being one base from a much bigger clone, this may be a read error. The chain has TRBV6-2 or TRBV6-3 and TRBJ2-7, with no clear D. Germline CDR1 MNHEY, CDR2 SVGEGT. With 6 bases removed from V and 1 base from J, the gap between germline ends came to 4 bases. This CDR3 has 11 residues. The CDR3 sequence is CASSPSYEQYF. The CDR3 DNA reads as TGTGCCAGCAGCCCTTCCTACGAGCAGTACTTC.

The CDR3 sequence: CASSSSGRISEKLFF. The CDR3 DNA sequence: TGTGCCAGCAGTTCGTCGGGGCGGATCAGTGAAAAACTGTTTTTT. The rearrangement joins TRBV27 to TRBJ1-4; tentative D call: TRBD1 (5 bases). Trimming shortened V by 4 bases and J by 7 bases, and 16 bases separated the two germline ends. This CDR3 contains 15 residues. The V gene's germline CDR1 is MNHEY and CDR2 SMNVEV (reference sequence).

This chain links TRBV7-8 with TRBJ2-4, with D maybe TRBD2 (6 bases). Trimming removed 4 bases at V and 7 bases at J, with 17 bases between. CDR1 and CDR2 from the germline V gene are SGHVS and FQNEAQ. This CDR3 is built from 15 residues. CDR3 region: CASSWGLKGGNIQYF. The CDR3 DNA reads as TGTGCCAGCAGCTGGGGACTCAAAGGAGGCAACATTCAGTACTTC.

The gene calls are TRBV6-5 and TRBJ1-6; D is perhaps TRBD1 (5 bases). The CDR3 is 15 residues long. Germline assignment: CDR1 MNHEY and CDR2 SVGAGI. The V end lost 1 base, the J end lost 6 bases, and 10 bases lay between the germline ends. The CDR3 bases are TGTGCCAGCAGTTACTTGGCAGGGAGTAATTCACCCCTCCACTTT. This gives the protein CASSYLAGSNSPLHF.

The J gene is TRBJ1-2, the V gene TRBV2, with D possibly matching TRBD1 (6 bases). The CDR3 is made up of 10 amino acids. Trimming removed 8 bases from V and 8 bases from J, with 9 bases in between. From germline, CDR1 is SNHLY and CDR2 FYNNEI. CDR3 coding DNA: TGTGCCAGCCAAGGGGGGGGCTACACCTTC. Its translation: CASQGGGYTF. Full variable domain (outside the CDR3, taken from reference TRBV2 and TRBJ1-2): EPEVTQTPSHQVTQMGQEVILRCVPISNHLYFYWYRQILGQKVEFLVSFYNNEISEKSEIFDDQFSVERPDGSNFTLKIRSTKLEDSAMYFCASQGGGYTFGSGTRLTVV.

This sequence joins TRBV4-2 and TRBJ2-1, with 8 bases fitting TRBD2. V trimming: 0 bases; J trimming: 12 bases; junction bases outside the gene matches: 10. Per germline, CDR1 LGHNA and CDR2 YNFKEQ. The CDR3 has 15 residues. This CDR3 reads CASSQDGLIGGGQFF. CDR3 DNA: TGTGCCAGCAGCCAAGATGGGTTGATCGGGGGGGGGCAGTTCTTC.

The V and J genes are TRBV6-2 or TRBV6-3 and TRBJ2-5; 7 bases line up with TRBD2. Trimming at V came to 6 bases and at J to 4 bases, leaving 5 bases not matched to a gene. This CDR3 comprises 13 residues. The germline gives CDR1 MNHEY, CDR2 SVGEGT. CDR3 coding DNA: TGTGCCAGCAGCAGACTAGCTAGAGAGACCCAGTACTTC. It is translated as CASSRLARETQYF.

The J gene is TRBJ1-1, the V gene TRBV5-5, with D perhaps TRBD1 (5 bases). Germline assignment: CDR1 SGHKS and CDR2 YYEKEE (reference sequence). The CDR3 has 17 amino acids. Trimming shortened V by 6 bases and J by 0 bases, and 21 bases separated the two germline ends. CDR3 coding DNA: TGTGCCAGCACCCCCTTGGGGGGAAGAGTCATGAACACTGAAGCTTTCTTT. The encoded protein is CASTPLGGRVMNTEAFF.

The chain combines TRBV12-5 with TRBJ2-3; 7 positions agree with TRBD2. J gave up 2 bases and V 2 bases, and 10 bases lay outside the gene matches. The germline CDR1 and CDR2 sequences are LGHNT and FRNRAP. CDR3 length: 17 amino acids. The CDR3 nucleotides read TGTGCTAGTGGTTTGAGGAGCGGGGCCAATTTCACAGATACGCAGTATTTT. It yields the protein CASGLRSGANFTDTQYF.

The chain couples TRBV9 to TRBJ2-2; D gene ambiguous. Between the trimmed V and J ends, which lost 0 bases and 7 bases, there was a span of 4 bases. This CDR3 has 12 amino acids. Germline lookup yields CDR1 SGDLS and CDR2 YYNGEE. CDR3 in DNA: TGTGCCAGCAGCGTAGGGAACGGGGAGCTGTTTTTT. Its protein is CASSVGNGELFF.

The chain links TRBV13 to TRBJ2-1; a possible D gene is TRBD2 (6 bases). The CDR3 is 16 amino acids. Per germline, CDR1 PRHDT and CDR2 FYEKMQ (reference sequence). V gave up 5 bases and J gave up 2 bases, with 16 bases separating them. This CDR3 is CASSPPNGRTYNEQFF. DNA of the CDR3: TGTGCCAGCAGCCCCCCGAACGGGAGAACCTACAATGAGCAGTTCTTC.

The V and J genes are TRBV6-4 and TRBJ1-1; D call uncertain. The germline V and J ends were trimmed by 5 bases and 1 base, with 8 bases remaining between them. The CDR3 runs 13 residues. The germline CDR1 and CDR2 sequences are MRHNA and SNTAGT. The CDR3 loop reads CASSWDTNTEAFF. CDR3 bases: TGTGCCAGCAGTTGGGATACGAACACTGAAGCTTTCTTT.

This chain links TRBV28 with TRBJ1-6; TRBD1 matches 8 bases. CDR1 is MDHEN and CDR2 is SYDVKM in the germline V gene. The CDR3 contains 14 residues. V shed 7 bases, J shed 9 bases, and the junction held 8 bases outside the gene matches. The CDR3 region is CASIPSRGLSPLHF. The DNA for the CDR3 is TGTGCCAGCATCCCGAGCAGGGGGCTTTCACCCCTCCACTTT. The complete variable domain, with remaining parts taken from reference TRBV28 and TRBJ1-6, reads DVKVTQSSRYLVKRTGEKVFLECVQDMDHENMFWYRQDPGLGLRLIYFSYDVKMKEKGDIPEGYSVSREKKERFSLILESASTNQTSMYLCASIPSRGLSPLHFGNGTRLTVT.

The rearrangement uses TRBV3-1 (or the pseudogene TRBV3-2) and TRBJ1-3, with D unresolved. The CDR3 totals 14 residues. The germline CDR1 and CDR2 sequences are LGHDT and YNNKEL (reference sequence). V was trimmed by 4 bases and J by 0 bases, leaving 7 bases between them. The CDR3 bases are TGTGCCAGCAGCCGAGGCAACTCTGGAAACACCATATATTTT. Translated: CASSRGNSGNTIYF.

The CDR3: CASSYDRPYEQYF. CDR3 DNA: TGTGCCAGCAGTTACGACAGACCCTACGAGCAGTACTTC. This sequence joins TRBV6-2 or TRBV6-3 and TRBJ2-7; D may be TRBD1 (5 bases). CDR1 is MNHEY, CDR2 SVGEGT, per germline. This CDR3 is built from 13 residues. V was shortened by 2 bases and J by 2 bases, with 7 bases between the two germline ends.

The chain is built from TRBV4-1 and TRBJ2-2; 8 nucleotides line up with TRBD2. The CDR3 is 17 amino acids. V lost 5 bases to trimming and J lost 1 base; unmatched junction nucleotides: 9. Germline V CDR1 and CDR2: MGHRA, YSYEKL. As DNA, the CDR3 is TGCGCCAGCAGCAACAAGATTAGCGGGGTGAACACCGGGGAGCTGTTTTTT. This codes for CASSNKISGVNTGELFF.

The chain couples TRBV7-9 to TRBJ1-1; 9 nucleotides agree with TRBD1. The CDR3 loop spans 16 amino acids. Per the germline V gene, CDR1 is SEHNR and CDR2 is FQNEAQ (reference sequence). V shed 10 bases and J 1 base; nucleotides not matched to a gene: 13. The CDR3 nucleotides read TGTGCCACCTGGGGGGGGGACAGGGTAAAGAACACTGAAGCTTTCTTT. Its protein product is CATWGGDRVKNTEAFF.

This clone has only a few counts. The rearrangement joins TRBV9 to TRBJ2-6; 7 bases match TRBD1. With 0 bases clipped from V and 2 bases from J, the junction kept 5 bases outside the gene matches. Germline V gives CDR1 SGDLS, CDR2 YYNGEE. There are 17 residues in the CDR3. The CDR3 DNA sequence: TGTGCCAGCAGCGTAGTAGGGGGCGCAACTGGGGCCAACGTCCTGACTTTC. It specifies CASSVVGGATGANVLTF. Filled out from reference TRBV9 and TRBJ2-6, the complete variable domain reads DSGVTQTPKHLITATGQRVTLRCSPRSGDLSVYWYQQSLDQGLQFLIQYYNGEERAKGNILERFSAQQFPDLHSELNLSSLELGDSALYFCASSVVGGATGANVLTFGAGSRLTVL.

The chain recombines TRBV10-3 with TRBJ2-7; tentative D call: TRBD2 (6 bases). With 4 bases removed from V and 7 bases from J, the gap between germline ends came to 17 bases. The CDR3 consists of 14 residues. Per the germline V gene, CDR1 is ENHRY and CDR2 is SYGVKD. This chain's CDR3 is CAISGGSGLGEQYF. The CDR3 DNA reads TGTGCCATCAGTGGGGGCTCGGGACTTGGGGAGCAGTACTTC.

V usage is TRBV27 and J usage is TRBJ2-1; D not resolved. Trimming stripped 4 bases from V and 1 base from J, with 14 bases between. The germline V gene has CDR1 MNHEY and CDR2 SMNVEV (reference sequence). This CDR3 is built from 16 residues. Written as DNA, the CDR3 is TGTGCCAGCAGTTCATCGACCGGGTGGTCCTACAATGAGCAGTTCTTC. Amino acid sequence: CASSSSTGWSYNEQFF.